Each of the 8 T cell receptor beta chains below was sequenced from the same sample in a study of cytomegalovirus exposure and HLA in healthy donors. Researchers ran the PCR with 60 Vbeta and 13 Jbeta primers. TCRdb keeps only in-frame clones here, not all; method: immunoSEQ multiplex PCR. Here the sample spans about 120,000 clones, 63% being singletons. The specimen was PBMCs. The receptors derive from a man aged 35-49 years in good health and CMV-seropositive.

This clone was counted between two and nine times. This chain connects TRBV5-1 to TRBJ2-1; 8 nucleotides align to TRBD1. The germline CDR1 and CDR2 sequences are SGHRS and YFSETQ. The CDR3 is 14 residues long. Trimming at V came to 4 bases and at J to 7 bases, leaving 7 bases not matched to a gene. The CDR3 loop reads CASSPGTGLNEQFF. CDR3 in DNA: TGCGCCAGCAGCCCCGGGACAGGCTTGAATGAGCAGTTCTTC.

This clone was picked up a small number of times. The gene calls are TRBV6-6 and TRBJ1-2; D remains ambiguous. The ends were cut back, 6 bases at V and 1 base at J, with 12 bases in the middle. Germline CDR1 MNHNY, CDR2 SVGAGI (reference sequence). The CDR3 loop spans 14 amino acids. The CDR3 sequence: CASRPPGFNYGYTF. CDR3 in DNA: TGTGCCAGCAGGCCCCCGGGATTTAACTATGGCTACACCTTC.

This chain connects TRBV29-1 to TRBJ1-3; no definite D call. Germline values: CDR1 SQVTM, CDR2 ANQGSEA. The CDR3 totals 11 residues. V was cut by 5 bases and J by 7 bases, with 9 bases left in between. Here the CDR3 DNA reads TGCAGCGTTATTAGCGGGAACACCATATATTTT. Its protein product is CSVISGNTIYF.

The rearrangement uses TRBV5-1 and TRBJ2-2, with 7 positions matching TRBD2. There are 13 residues in the CDR3. Trimming took 5 bases from V and 3 from J; bases not matched to a gene: 1. CDR1 SGHRS and CDR2 YFSETQ come from the germline V gene. CDR3 protein: CASRLADTGELFF. As DNA, the CDR3 is TGCGCCAGCAGGCTAGCGGACACCGGGGAGCTGTTTTTT.

This chain connects TRBV19 to TRBJ1-2, with D maybe TRBD1 (6 bases). Germline CDR1 and CDR2: LNHDA and SQIVND (reference sequence). Trimming took 6 bases from V and 7 from J, leaving 18 bases between them. This CDR3 has 14 amino acids. The CDR3 coding sequence is TGTGCCAGTAGAGTCCAACAGGGTATTGGTGGCTACACCTTC. Protein product: CASRVQQGIGGYTF.

The rearrangement uses TRBV4-1 and TRBJ1-1; TRBD1 matches 8 bases. This CDR3 spans 17 amino acids. The germline gives CDR1 MGHRA, CDR2 YSYEKL. After removal of 0 bases from V and 0 bases from J, the junction contained 6 bases not matched to a gene. Written as DNA, the CDR3 is TGCGCCAGCAGCCAAGATTTACAGGGGGTTTTGAACACTGAAGCTTTCTTT. Its translation is CASSQDLQGVLNTEAFF.

The chain uses TRBV19 and TRBJ1-1, with 9 bases aligning to TRBD1. CDR1 and CDR2 (germline): LNHDA, SQIVND (reference sequence). The V and J ends lost 2 bases and 6 bases, in that order; junction bases with no gene match: 4. There are 14 residues in the CDR3. CDR3 protein: CASSIRDRVSEAFF. The DNA of the CDR3 is TGTGCCAGTAGTATACGGGACAGGGTATCTGAAGCTTTCTTT.

This rearrangement joins TRBV7-8 to TRBJ1-6; perhaps TRBD1 as D (5 bases). Germline-derived CDR1 and CDR2 are SGHVS and FQNEAQ. V lost 0 bases to trimming and J lost 7 bases, with 13 bases between them. The length of the CDR3 is 16 residues. CDR3 protein: CASSLARALRNSPLHF. The CDR3 DNA reads TGTGCCAGCAGCTTAGCCAGGGCCCTCAGAAATTCACCCCTCCACTTT.